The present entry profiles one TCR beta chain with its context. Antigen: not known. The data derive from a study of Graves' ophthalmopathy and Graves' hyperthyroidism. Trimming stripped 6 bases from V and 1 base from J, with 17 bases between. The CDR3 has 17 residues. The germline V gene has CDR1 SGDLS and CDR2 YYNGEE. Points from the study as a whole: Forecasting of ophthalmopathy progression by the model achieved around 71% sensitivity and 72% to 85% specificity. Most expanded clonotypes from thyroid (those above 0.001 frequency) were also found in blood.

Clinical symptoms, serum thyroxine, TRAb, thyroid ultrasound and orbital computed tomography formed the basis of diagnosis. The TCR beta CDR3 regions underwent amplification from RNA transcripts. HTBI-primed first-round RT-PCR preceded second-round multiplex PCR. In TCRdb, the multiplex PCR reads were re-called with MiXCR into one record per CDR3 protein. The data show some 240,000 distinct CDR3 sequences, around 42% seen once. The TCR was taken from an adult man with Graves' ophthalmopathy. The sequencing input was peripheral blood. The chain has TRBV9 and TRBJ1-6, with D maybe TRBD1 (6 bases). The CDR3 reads CASTPDQQGSYNSPLHF. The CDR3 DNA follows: TGTGCCAGCACCCCGGATCAGCAGGGGTCCTATAATTCACCCCTCCACTTT.